This T cell receptor beta chain was documented in a study of metastatic and nonmetastatic thyroid tumors. Worth noting for this clone: At one of its ends the junction is not consistent with the germline gene, which may arise from a read error.

In germline, CDR1 is MNHNS, CDR2 SASEGT. The CDR3 runs to 16 residues. Thyroid surgery had not been preceded by any treatment in any patient. TCRdb re-called the PCR reads via MiXCR. The table includes about 15,000 clones, more than 20% detected once. The clonotype originates from a male donor with papillary thyroid cancer or a benign thyroid nodule (not recorded which). Some clones in this sample may be carry-over from other donors' samples. V gene TRBV6-1 combines with J gene TRBJ1-1, with TRBD1 as a possible D gene (5 bases). Source material: blood. The CDR3 region has the DNA TGTGCCAGCAGGGAGGGGACGGACTACATGAAGACTGAAGCTTTCTTT. Protein: CASREGTDYMKTEAFF.